Listed here are 22 T cell receptor beta chains from one sample, sequenced in a study of T cell responses to AZD1222 COVID-19 vaccine. Produced via immunoSEQ multiplex PCR; TCRdb's table is partial and in-frame only. The sample includes more than 95,000 clones, approximately 88% seen only once; the top ten take roughly 3.9%. Source: peripheral blood, taken on day 0 of AZD1222 vaccination. Receptors originate from an adult in good health.

This sequence joins TRBV5-6 and TRBJ1-2; 8 nucleotides agree with TRBD1. This CDR3 comprises 13 residues. Germline values: CDR1 SGHDT, CDR2 YYEEEE. Trimming removed 3 bases from V and 8 bases from J; junction bases left unmatched: 6. The CDR3 here is CASSWQGAYGYTF. The DNA of the CDR3 is TGTGCCAGCAGCTGGCAGGGGGCGTACGGCTACACCTTC.

The V gene is TRBV5-1, the J gene TRBJ2-3; 8 bases align to TRBD1. The CDR3 sequence is 15 residues long. In germline, CDR1 is SGHRS, CDR2 YFSETQ. V trimming: 3 bases; J trimming: 2 bases; junction bases outside the gene matches: 5. The CDR3 reads CASSSGQENTDTQYF. For the CDR3, the DNA is TGCGCCAGCAGCTCGGGACAGGAGAACACAGATACGCAGTATTTT.

This chain links TRBV19 with TRBJ1-6, with D hard to call. This CDR3 comprises 11 residues. Between the trimmed V and J ends, which lost 9 bases and 8 bases, there was a span of 8 bases. Germline V gene data show CDR1 as LNHDA and CDR2 as SQIVND (reference sequence). CDR3 in DNA: TGTGCCAGCGGGAGTGATTCACCCCTCCACTTT. It translates to CASGSDSPLHF.

J is TRBJ2-2 and V is TRBV7-2, with 9 bases lining up with TRBD1. V shed 2 bases, J shed 5 bases, and the junction held 3 bases outside the gene matches. CDR3 length: 15 amino acids. Germline V lookup: CDR1 SGHTA, CDR2 FQGNSA. The CDR3 loop is CASSLRTGETGELFF. The CDR3 DNA reads as TGTGCCAGCAGCTTACGGACAGGGGAAACCGGGGAGCTGTTTTTT.

The chain combines TRBV28 with TRBJ1-1; D possibly corresponds to TRBD1 (5 bases). The germline V gene has CDR1 MDHEN and CDR2 SYDVKM. V was trimmed by 1 base and J by 1 base, leaving 16 bases between them. This CDR3 contains 17 residues. The CDR3 bases are TGTGCCAGCAGTTTATCATCAGCAGGGTGGAGGAACACTGAAGCTTTCTTT. Its translation: CASSLSSAGWRNTEAFF.

This rearrangement joins TRBV5-6 to TRBJ1-1; D not certain. The ends were cut back, 4 bases at V and 8 bases at J, with 9 bases in the middle. Germline V CDR1 and CDR2: SGHDT, YYEEEE. CDR3 size: 11 residues. CDR3 in DNA: TGTGCCAGCAGCCGCGATGGCGAAGCTTTCTTT. This gives the protein CASSRDGEAFF.

The chain employs TRBV6-5 and TRBJ1-1; the match to TRBD1 covers 8 bases. Germline V gene data show CDR1 as MNHEY and CDR2 as SVGAGI. The V gene end was trimmed by 6 bases and the J gene end by 2 bases; junction bases not matched to a gene: 8. This CDR3 contains 15 residues. CDR3 sequence: CASSTKGQGNTEAFF. In DNA form, the CDR3 reads TGTGCCAGCAGCACTAAAGGACAGGGAAACACTGAAGCTTTCTTT.

This chain joins TRBV28 and TRBJ1-4; no clear D gene. The CDR3 has 14 residues. V gave up 7 bases and J gave up 3 bases, with 12 bases separating them. Germline V gene sequence: CDR1 MDHEN, CDR2 SYDVKM. CDR3 region: CASTELLSNEKLFF. The CDR3 nucleotides are TGTGCCAGCACCGAGTTATTATCTAATGAAAAACTGTTTTTT.

V gene TRBV28 combines with J gene TRBJ2-1; 10 nucleotides align to TRBD2. The CDR3 sequence is 16 residues long. V gave up 2 bases and J gave up 5 bases; unmatched junction bases: 6. Per germline, CDR1 MDHEN and CDR2 SYDVKM. CDR3 bases: TGTGCCAGCAGTTTAGGTAGCGGGGGGCCCCACAATGAGCAGTTCTTC. Protein: CASSLGSGGPHNEQFF. The whole variable domain, remainder taken from reference TRBV28 and TRBJ2-1, is DVKVTQSSRYLVKRTGEKVFLECVQDMDHENMFWYRQDPGLGLRLIYFSYDVKMKEKGDIPEGYSVSREKKERFSLILESASTNQTSMYLCASSLGSGGPHNEQFFGPGTRLTVL.

This rearrangement joins TRBV10-2 to TRBJ2-7; 12 bases line up with TRBD2. The CDR3 runs to 14 residues. The germline V gene encodes CDR1 WSHSY and CDR2 SAAADI. V lost 7 bases, J lost 7 bases, and 8 bases stayed unmatched. The CDR3 region is CASKRGLAGLEQYF. In nucleotides, the CDR3 is TGCGCCAGCAAGAGGGGACTAGCGGGTTTAGAGCAGTACTTC.

This clone was observed once. The V gene is TRBV4-1, the J gene TRBJ2-1; D unclear. The V gene lost 4 bases and the J gene lost 9 bases, with 10 bases spanning the gap. The CDR3 is 12 amino acids. From germline, CDR1 is MGHRA and CDR2 YSYEKL. The CDR3 nucleotides are TGCGCCAGCAGCCGACAATTCGGTGAGCAGTTCTTC. It yields the protein CASSRQFGEQFF.

The chain uses TRBV15 and TRBJ1-2; tentative D call: TRBD1 (5 bases). CDR3 length: 11 amino acids. The V and J ends lost 5 bases and 8 bases respectively, with 9 bases between them. Per germline, CDR1 LNHNV and CDR2 YYDKDF (reference sequence). DNA of the CDR3: TGTGCCACCAGCCACGAGGGGGGCTACACCTTC. Amino acids: CATSHEGGYTF.

The chain is built from TRBV7-8 and TRBJ2-7, with 9 nucleotides matching TRBD1. Losses at the gene ends were 3 bases for V and 0 bases for J; bases not matched to a gene: 3. Germline CDR1 reads SGHVS; CDR2 reads FQNEAQ. The CDR3 is 15 amino acids. CDR3 residues: CASSFLTGGSYEQYF. In DNA form, the CDR3 reads TGTGCCAGCAGCTTCCTGACAGGGGGCTCCTACGAGCAGTACTTC.

The genes are TRBV6-5 and TRBJ2-7; possible D gene TRBD2, 6 bases. Germline-derived CDR1 and CDR2 are MNHEY and SVGAGI. This CDR3 contains 15 residues. V was trimmed by 8 bases and J by 8 bases, leaving 25 bases between them. The CDR3 sequence is CASSLNRATGGKQYF. The CDR3 coding sequence is TGTGCCAGCTCTCTAAACCGGGCCACGGGCGGGAAGCAGTACTTC.

Only a few counts were recorded for this clone. The chain joins TRBV4-2 to TRBJ2-1; 9 nucleotides agree with TRBD1. This CDR3 is 14 amino acids long. Germline V gene sequence: CDR1 LGHNA, CDR2 YNFKEQ. After removal of 4 bases from V and 5 bases from J, the junction contained 3 bases not matched to a gene. The chain's CDR3 is CASSPDRGNNEQFF. In nucleotides, the CDR3 is TGTGCCAGCAGCCCCGACAGGGGGAACAATGAGCAGTTCTTC.

CDR3 amino acids: CASSYSGGIEAFF. CDR3 DNA sequence: TGTGCCAGCAGTTACTCCGGAGGTATTGAAGCTTTCTTT. This chain uses TRBV6-5 with TRBJ1-1; D gene unclear. CDR1 is MNHEY and CDR2 is SVGAGI in the germline V gene. V shed 0 bases and J shed 7 bases, with 9 bases lying between them. This CDR3 has 13 residues.

CDR3 region: CASSLGTEAFF. DNA of the CDR3: TGTGCCAGCAGCCTTGGGACTGAAGCTTTCTTT. This chain joins TRBV9 and TRBJ1-1; no clear D gene. Germline V lookup: CDR1 SGDLS, CDR2 YYNGEE. The CDR3 sequence is 11 residues long. Trimming removed 4 bases at V and 5 bases at J, with 6 bases between. The full variable domain, completed using reference TRBV9 and TRBJ1-1, is DSGVTQTPKHLITATGQRVTLRCSPRSGDLSVYWYQQSLDQGLQFLIQYYNGEERAKGNILERFSAQQFPDLHSELNLSSLELGDSALYFCASSLGTEAFFGQGTRLTVV.

The rearrangement joins TRBV9 to TRBJ2-5, with 9 bases that match TRBD1. After removal of 3 bases from V and 4 bases from J, the junction contained 1 base not matched to a gene. Germline-derived CDR1 and CDR2 are SGDLS and YYNGEE. The CDR3 sequence is 13 residues long. This chain's CDR3 is CASSADRGETQYF. CDR3 sequence (DNA): TGTGCCAGCAGCGCGGACAGGGGAGAGACCCAGTACTTC. The full variable domain, its missing parts supplied by reference TRBV9 and TRBJ2-5, is DSGVTQTPKHLITATGQRVTLRCSPRSGDLSVYWYQQSLDQGLQFLIQYYNGEERAKGNILERFSAQQFPDLHSELNLSSLELGDSALYFCASSADRGETQYFGPGTRLLVL.

This chain connects TRBV5-8 to TRBJ2-5; TRBD1 is a possible D gene (6 bases). This CDR3 spans 15 amino acids. Trimming removed 4 bases at V and 5 bases at J, with 18 bases between. Germline V gene lookup returns CDR1 SGHTS and CDR2 YDEGEE. This chain's CDR3 is CASSRQVIKGETQYF. The CDR3 nucleotides read TGTGCCAGCAGCCGACAGGTCATTAAGGGGGAGACCCAGTACTTC.

The gene calls are TRBV5-1 and TRBJ1-4, with TRBD1 matching 9 bases. Germline trimming cut 3 bases from V and 8 bases from J; bases unmatched to any gene: 8. This CDR3 spans 15 amino acids. Germline CDR1 reads SGHRS; CDR2 reads YFSETQ. Here the CDR3 DNA reads TGCGCCAGCAGCTGGGCACAGGGGGCGCGGGAAAAACTGTTTTTT. This translates into CASSWAQGAREKLFF. The full variable domain, completed using reference TRBV5-1 and TRBJ1-4, is KAGVTQTPRYLIKTRGQQVTLSCSPISGHRSVSWYQQTPGQGLQFLFEYFSETQRNKGNFPGRFSGRQFSNSRSEMNVSTLELGDSALYLCASSWAQGAREKLFFGSGTQLSVL.

Only one count was recorded for this clone. The chain carries TRBV7-2 and TRBJ1-5; D possibly corresponds to TRBD1 (6 bases). The CDR3 is 14 residues long. V was shortened by 2 bases and J by 9 bases, with 14 bases between the two germline ends. Per germline, CDR1 SGHTA and CDR2 FQGNSA. The CDR3 nucleotides read TGTGCCAGCAGCTTATCGGGGGCTAGCAGGCCCCAGCATTTT. Translating it yields CASSLSGASRPQHF.

The chain links TRBV14 to TRBJ2-7; D gene uncertain. CDR3 length: 15 amino acids. The V gene's germline CDR1 is SGHDN and CDR2 FVKESK. V was trimmed by 1 base and J by 2 bases, leaving 12 bases between them. The chain's CDR3 is CASSQALDGPYEQYF. The CDR3 DNA is TGTGCCAGCAGCCAAGCTCTGGACGGCCCCTACGAGCAGTACTTC.